The sequence of this T cell receptor (beta chain) was determined in a study of cytomegalovirus exposure and HLA in healthy donors. Between the trimmed V and J ends, which lost 6 bases and 8 bases, there was a span of 18 bases. Looked up from germline, CDR1 is SGHDT and CDR2 is YYEEEE. The CDR3 length is 14 residues. Primers for the PCR totalled 60 Vbeta and 13 Jbeta. Repertoires were generated with immunoSEQ multiplex PCR, while TCRdb's copy carries only in-frame clones and drops some. Here the sample spans just over 150,000 clones, around 84% being singletons. The sample comprised PBMCs. The rearrangement joins TRBV5-6 to TRBJ2-1; weak D call: TRBD2 (7 bases). This sequence was found in a young man in good health and CMV-seronegative. The CDR3 sequence: CASTRGAGFDEQFF. CDR3 DNA: TGTGCCAGCACCCGGGGGGCGGGTTTTGATGAGCAGTTCTTC.